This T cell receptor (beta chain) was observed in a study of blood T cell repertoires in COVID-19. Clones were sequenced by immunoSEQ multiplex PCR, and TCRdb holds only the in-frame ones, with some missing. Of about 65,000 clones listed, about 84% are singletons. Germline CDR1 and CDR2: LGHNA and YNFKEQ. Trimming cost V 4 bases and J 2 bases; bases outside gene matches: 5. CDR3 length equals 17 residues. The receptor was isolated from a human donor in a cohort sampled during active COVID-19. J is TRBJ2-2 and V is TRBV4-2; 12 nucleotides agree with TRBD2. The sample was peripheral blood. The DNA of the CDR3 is TGTGCCAGCAGCCGCGAACTAGCGGGGGGAAACACCGGGGAGCTGTTTTTT. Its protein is CASSRELAGGNTGELFF.